This T cell receptor beta chain was profiled in a study of T cell changes during pregnancy in multiple sclerosis. The CDR3 has 14 amino acids. Germline V CDR1 and CDR2: SNHLY, FYNNEI. Trimming took 4 bases from V and 4 from J; bases not matched to a gene: 5. Profiled with immunoSEQ multiplex PCR; TCRdb holds only in-frame clones, not every one. The sample has around 45,000 clones, 80% to 95% seen once. The origin of this receptor is a female donor in good health, enrolled as a control in a pregnancy study. The source was CD4+ T cells from peripheral blood mononuclear cells, collected in the second trimester of pregnancy. This chain connects TRBV2 to TRBJ1-1, with TRBD1 identical over 8 bases. The CDR3 nucleotides read TGTGCCAGCAGTGTTACGGGACAGGTCACTGAAGCTTTCTTT. Its protein is CASSVTGQVTEAFF.